These T cell receptor beta chains were read from a single sample in a study of control samples from healthy donors and cancer patients. The assay was immunoSEQ multiplex PCR, and TCRdb's table has in-frame clones only and misses some. Here the sample spans about 160,000 clones, 85% to 95% being singletons. What was sequenced was blood. The origin of the receptors is a woman aged 40-49 years in good health. Each CDR3 is given with its conserved first and last residue. A D gene is named only where the DNA matches it firmly.

j_gene	d_gene	v_gene	CDR3aa
TRBJ2-5	TRBD1	TRBV9	CASSWTGAETQYF
TRBJ2-2	TRBD2	TRBV5-1	CASSPSGRTTGELFF
TRBJ2-2	-	TRBV21-1	CASNMTGLIGELFF
TRBJ2-7	TRBD1	TRBV4-1	CASSQTGTGTYEQYF
TRBJ1-6	TRBD1	TRBV6-6	CASSYDGQGKSPLHF
TRBJ2-1	TRBD2	TRBV4-3	CASSQDIRGGRYNEQFF
TRBJ1-6	-	TRBV27	CASSLSVRTGFSSPLHF
TRBJ2-1	-	TRBV7-2	CASSLGGEQFF
TRBJ1-2	-	TRBV6-2/TRBV6-3	CASSLSGDYGYTF
TRBJ1-1	-	TRBV5-4	CASSLLGGDTEAFF
TRBJ2-3	-	TRBV29-1	CSVRPVVGGTADTQYF
TRBJ1-2	TRBD1	TRBV5-1	CASSYRTGTRGYTF
TRBJ1-5	-	TRBV27	CASSLSGEGPQHF
TRBJ1-2	TRBD1	TRBV3-1/TRBV3-2	CASSARQGGGYTF
TRBJ1-2	-	TRBV29-1	CSTDSGYLYGYTF
TRBJ2-7	-	TRBV12-5	CASGLPRSEQYF
TRBJ1-4	-	TRBV6-6	CASSKDSNEKLFF
TRBJ2-1	TRBD2	TRBV14	CASSQGGPTSGTAWELNEQFF
TRBJ1-2	-	TRBV12-3/TRBV12-4	CASSLSGARGYTF
TRBJ1-5	-	TRBV19	CASRPLGQGNNQPQHF
TRBJ1-2	-	TRBV5-6	CASSGAGRFYGYTF
TRBJ2-1	-	TRBV5-1	CASSPGISTKNNEQFF
TRBJ2-1	TRBD2	TRBV11-1	CASSLGGGFNEQFF
TRBJ2-5	-	TRBV27	CASSLKWGAQETQYF
TRBJ2-7	-	TRBV9	CASSLGGTSEQYF
TRBJ1-1	-	TRBV4-3	CASSQRQLMNTEAFF
TRBJ2-1	TRBD1	TRBV5-1	CASSLGQGGVNEQFF
TRBJ1-6	-	TRBV12-5	CASGLNSPYNSPLHF
TRBJ2-1	TRBD2	TRBV4-1	CASSQPPGLAVYNEQFF
TRBJ1-4	TRBD1	TRBV2	CASRSTGGHEKLFF
TRBJ2-5	-	TRBV5-1	CASSLGPSKETQYF
TRBJ2-3	-	TRBV25-1	CASIGGQWDTQYF
TRBJ1-2	-	TRBV19	CASSKGLPTNYGYTF
TRBJ1-6	TRBD1	TRBV2	CASGQGEGSPLHF
TRBJ2-5	-	TRBV9	CASSVVLGSGETQYF
TRBJ1-2	TRBD1	TRBV9	CASSREGARAYGLYGYTF
TRBJ2-2	-	TRBV11-2	CASSLEGTGELFF
TRBJ2-1	TRBD2	TRBV9	CASSPLAGYSYNEQFF
TRBJ1-3	-	TRBV11-2	CASSSREGPSGNTIYF
TRBJ1-2	TRBD1	TRBV5-1	CASSLGQGYYGYTF
TRBJ2-2	TRBD1	TRBV9	CASSVVSGTGNTGELFF
TRBJ2-5	-	TRBV30	CAWSGNEETQYF
TRBJ2-1	TRBD2	TRBV7-2	CASRSSGGLDEQFF
TRBJ1-5	-	TRBV12-3/TRBV12-4	CASRRGGSQPQHF
TRBJ2-1	TRBD2	TRBV11-2	CASSLSGTSGRNEQFF
TRBJ2-3	-	TRBV3-1/TRBV3-2	CASSQNPGGTQYF
TRBJ1-2	-	TRBV29-1	CSVEGSRTINYGYTF
TRBJ1-3	-	TRBV9	CASSVGRESGNTIYF
TRBJ1-1	-	TRBV9	CASSVGEGLAAFF
TRBJ2-2	-	TRBV7-9	CASSLGFRVPGELFF
TRBJ1-5	TRBD1	TRBV19	CASSLQGANQPQHF
TRBJ1-6	-	TRBV3-1/TRBV3-2	CASSGAPNSPLHF